A single sample is the source of the 20 T cell receptor beta chains below, sequenced in a study of CD8 T cells in Susac syndrome. Random hexamers were used to reverse transcribe an amount of about 0.5 to 1 ug RNA. TCRdb re-called the immunoSEQ multiplex PCR reads through MiXCR, storing one row per CDR3 protein. The table shows 69,000 or so distinct CDR3 sequences, with more than 85% occurring only once. The source material was CD8+ T cells from PBMCs. These receptors originate from a human donor in good health.

This chain joins TRBV12-3 or TRBV12-4 and TRBJ1-2; D perhaps matches TRBD1 (5 bases). The V end was cut by 4 bases, the J end by 4 bases, with 10 bases between. The CDR3 contains 13 residues. This CDR3 is CASSWGRGYGYTF. The CDR3 coding sequence is TGTGCCAGCAGTTGGGGACGGGGCTATGGCTACACCTTC.

The chain is built from TRBV7-9 and TRBJ2-5; 7 bases line up with TRBD2. V trimming: 7 bases; J trimming: 5 bases; junction bases outside the gene matches: 10. Germline V gives CDR1 SEHNR, CDR2 FQNEAQ (reference sequence). The CDR3 is 14 amino acids. CDR3 sequence (DNA): TGTGCCAGCACCGAAGGTCCACTAGCGGAGACCCAGTACTTC. Translating gives CASTEGPLAETQYF.

This clonotype showed up just once. The CDR3 is CAWSALSEQYF. The CDR3 nucleotides read TGTGCCTGGAGTGCCCTGTCCGAGCAGTACTTC. This chain joins TRBV30 and TRBJ2-7; D is ambiguous. The ends were cut back, 1 base at V and 6 bases at J, with 7 bases in the middle. This CDR3 has 11 residues. CDR1 is GTSNPN and CDR2 is SVGIG in the germline V gene (reference sequence).

The DNA of the CDR3 is TGTGCCAGCAGCATGGGCCCCACTGAAGCTTTCTTT. This codes for CASSMGPTEAFF. This chain connects TRBV6-5 to TRBJ1-1; D not certain. V lost 6 bases to trimming and J lost 4 bases, with 9 bases between them. Germline V gene sequence: CDR1 MNHEY, CDR2 SVGAGI. This CDR3 region has 12 residues.

The chain couples TRBV27 to TRBJ2-4, with TRBD2 as a possible D gene (6 bases). Looked up from germline, CDR1 is MNHEY and CDR2 is SMNVEV (reference sequence). The V and J ends lost 3 bases and 4 bases respectively, with 13 bases between them. CDR3 size: 15 residues. CDR3 coding DNA: TGTGCCAGCAGTTTTCCGGGGGACCCAAAAAACATTCAGTACTTC. Translation: CASSFPGDPKNIQYF.

The chain has TRBV7-8 and TRBJ2-7; 10 positions agree with TRBD2. V was pared by 3 bases and J by 1 base, with 6 bases of the junction left unmatched. The CDR3 length is 16 residues. Germline CDR1 reads SGHVS; CDR2 reads FQNEAQ. CDR3 protein: CASSFRLAGGSYEQYF. The DNA for the CDR3 is TGTGCCAGCAGCTTTCGACTAGCGGGCGGATCCTACGAGCAGTACTTC.

The genes are TRBV15 and TRBJ2-5; perhaps TRBD2 as D (6 bases). Trimming removed 1 base at V and 0 bases at J, with 12 bases between. CDR3 length: 16 residues. From germline, CDR1 is LNHNV and CDR2 YYDKDF (reference sequence). This CDR3 is CATSRVGAGYQETQYF. The CDR3, as DNA: TGTGCCACCAGCAGAGTAGGGGCGGGGTACCAAGAGACCCAGTACTTC.

This sequence joins TRBV7-9 and TRBJ2-1, with a tentative D call TRBD2 (7 bases). This CDR3 contains 15 residues. Germline V gene lookup returns CDR1 SEHNR and CDR2 FQNEAQ (reference sequence). Trimming left V 5 bases short and J 0 bases short, with 11 bases between. The CDR3 is CASSGGGSSYNEQFF. The CDR3 coding sequence is TGTGCCAGCAGCGGCGGGGGCAGCTCCTACAATGAGCAGTTCTTC.

The V call is TRBV4-1, the J call TRBJ2-3, with D unresolved. The CDR3 is made up of 13 amino acids. Germline lookup yields CDR1 MGHRA and CDR2 YSYEKL. Trimming left V 5 bases short and J 4 bases short, with 10 bases between. This CDR3 reads CASSYSVPDTQYF. The CDR3 coding sequence is TGCGCCAGCAGCTATAGTGTCCCAGATACGCAGTATTTT.

This sequence joins TRBV5-6 and TRBJ2-7; D gene uncertain. Trimming shortened V by 3 bases and J by 7 bases, and 11 bases separated the two germline ends. Germline V lookup: CDR1 SGHDT, CDR2 YYEEEE. The CDR3 is 12 amino acids. The CDR3 nucleotides read TGTGCCAGCAGCTCCGGCACCTCGGAGCAGTACTTC. It translates to CASSSGTSEQYF. Variable domain in full (rest from reference TRBV5-6 and TRBJ2-7): DAGVTQSPTHLIKTRGQQVTLRCSPKSGHDTVSWYQQALGQGPQFIFQYYEEEERQRGNFPDRFSGHQFPNYSSELNVNALLLGDSALYLCASSSGTSEQYFGPGTRLTVT.

This chain connects TRBV11-2 to TRBJ2-7, with 8 bases that match TRBD2. The CDR3 runs 15 residues. Trimming at V came to 0 bases and at J to 7 bases, leaving 8 bases not matched to a gene. CDR1 and CDR2 from the germline V gene are SGHAT and FQNNGV. CDR3 amino acids: CASSLDRGLAREQYV. The CDR3 DNA reads TGTGCCAGCAGCTTAGACCGAGGACTAGCTCGGGAGCAGTACGTC.

V usage is TRBV5-1 and J usage is TRBJ1-6, with D hard to call. CDR1 and CDR2 (germline): SGHRS, YFSETQ. This CDR3 contains 13 residues. The V end was cut by 3 bases, the J end by 14 bases, with 15 bases between. CDR3 bases: TGCGCCAGCAGCTCGGCTGGCCCCTTGGCCCTCCACTTT. It specifies CASSSAGPLALHF.

V and J are TRBV29-1 and TRBJ2-2, with D perhaps TRBD1 (6 bases). From germline, CDR1 is SQVTM and CDR2 ANQGSEA. With 8 bases removed from V and 5 bases from J, the gap between germline ends came to 12 bases. The CDR3 length is 12 residues. CDR3 in amino acids: CSSWGLTGELFF. CDR3 bases: TGCAGCTCCTGGGGGCTTACCGGGGAGCTGTTTTTT.

The rearrangement uses TRBV29-1 and TRBJ1-1; D is perhaps TRBD1 (6 bases). Germline V gene data show CDR1 as SQVTM and CDR2 as ANQGSEA. CDR3 length equals 12 residues. The V end lost 6 bases, the J end lost 3 bases, and 11 bases lay between the germline ends. CDR3 coding DNA: TGCAGCGTCGACAGGAGATACACTGAAGCTTTCTTT. Its protein is CSVDRRYTEAFF.

The chain is built from TRBV19 and TRBJ1-3; no clear D gene. Trimming took off 3 bases at V and 0 bases at J, with 9 bases between the two ends. The CDR3 length is 15 residues. Germline-derived CDR1 and CDR2 are LNHDA and SQIVND (reference sequence). The CDR3 here is CASSMGPGSGNTIYF. In DNA form, the CDR3 reads TGTGCCAGTAGTATGGGCCCAGGCTCTGGAAACACCATATATTTT.

This clonotype was recorded once. The chain joins TRBV4-3 to TRBJ1-1, with TRBD1 as a possible D gene (6 bases). This CDR3 is built from 14 residues. CDR1 is LGHNA and CDR2 is YSLEER in the germline V gene. Trimming removed 0 bases at V and 8 bases at J, with 13 bases between. CDR3 nucleotide sequence: TGCGCCAGCAGCCAAGACAGGGGCCCTTTGGAAGCTTTCTTT. Translating it yields CASSQDRGPLEAFF.

This chain uses TRBV18 with TRBJ2-7; D is uncertain. CDR1 KGHSH and CDR2 LQKENI come from the germline V gene. There are 12 residues in the CDR3. The V end was cut by 4 bases, the J end by 3 bases, with 7 bases between. In nucleotides, the CDR3 is TGTGCCAGCTCACTCCCCCGCTACGAGCAGTACTTC. This gives the protein CASSLPRYEQYF.

CDR3 sequence reads: CASSDSTTYNSPLHF. In nucleotides, the CDR3 is TGTGCCAGCAGTGACAGTACGACATATAATTCACCCCTCCACTTT. The chain has TRBV6-1 and TRBJ1-6; D is unclear. The CDR3 loop spans 15 amino acids. V was cut by 3 bases and J by 4 bases, with 10 bases left in between. The germline CDR1 and CDR2 sequences are MNHNS and SASEGT.

V gene TRBV3-1 combines with J gene TRBJ1-1; D may be TRBD1 (5 bases). The CDR3 is made up of 12 amino acids. Trimming removed 5 bases at V and 6 bases at J, with 10 bases between. Germline lookup yields CDR1 LGHDT and CDR2 YNNKEL (reference sequence). CDR3 amino acids: CASSSVTAEAFF. For the CDR3, the DNA is TGTGCCAGCAGCTCTGTGACAGCTGAAGCTTTCTTT.

The chain employs TRBV4-1 and TRBJ2-1, with D maybe TRBD2 (6 bases). The CDR3 has 15 residues. V was trimmed by 0 bases and J by 5 bases, leaving 11 bases between them. Per the germline V gene, CDR1 is MGHRA and CDR2 is YSYEKL. The CDR3 DNA is TGCGCCAGCAGCCAAGAAAGCGGGCCCAACAATGAGCAGTTCTTC. It specifies CASSQESGPNNEQFF.